A selection of T cell receptor beta chains follows, all from one sample in a study of T cells in Graves' hyperthyroidism and ophthalmopathy. MiXCR, applied by TCRdb to the multiplex PCR reads, yields one record per CDR3 protein. The sample lists hundreds of thousands of distinct CDR3 sequences, roughly 15% occurring once. Source material: blood. These receptors originate from a man in his late teens or twenties with Graves' ophthalmopathy. The CDR3 runs from the conserved cysteine through the conserved F or W. The order of the fields is V gene, J gene, D gene, clone size, CDR3 DNA, CDR3 protein. The D gene is left open where the match is weak. Not all rows give a size; the values are once, few, many and, for expanded clones, a class.

V: TRBV7-9; J: TRBJ2-5; D: .; size: few; DNA: TGTGCCAGCAGCCCCTACCCCGGGGCCCAAGAGACCCAGTACTTC; CDR3: CASSPYPGAQETQYF
V: TRBV5-5; J: TRBJ2-5; D: TRBD2; size: .; DNA: TGTGCCAGCAGCTTGGGGGCGGGGGGGCCGGAGACCCAGTACTTC; CDR3: CASSLGAGGPETQYF
V: TRBV19; J: TRBJ2-1; D: .; size: .; DNA: TGTGCCAGTAGTATAGTGGGTTTAGGGTCCAACAATGAGCAGTTCTTC; CDR3: CASSIVGLGSNNEQFF
V: TRBV7-6; J: TRBJ1-3; D: .; size: .; DNA: TGTGCCAGCAGCCGCAGGGAATCTGGAAACACCATATATTTT; CDR3: CASSRRESGNTIYF
V: TRBV20-1; J: TRBJ1-2; D: TRBD1; size: many; DNA: TGCAGTGCTGGGACAGGGAGGAATGGCTACACCTTC; CDR3: CSAGTGRNGYTF
V: TRBV2; J: TRBJ1-1; D: .; size: many; DNA: TGTGCCAGCAGTGAAGCGACCGGACCAGGCACTGAAGCTTTCTTT; CDR3: CASSEATGPGTEAFF
V: TRBV6-1; J: TRBJ2-7; D: TRBD2; size: .; DNA: TGTGCCAGCTCCACGCCCGGGCGGGAGCTGATCGAGCAGTACTTC; CDR3: CASSTPGRELIEQYF
V: TRBV9; J: TRBJ2-6; D: .; size: few; DNA: TGTGCCAGCAGCGTAGCCCAGGGCGGTGGGGCCAACGTCCTGACTTTC; CDR3: CASSVAQGGGANVLTF
V: TRBV20-1; J: TRBJ1-5; D: TRBD1; size: many; DNA: TGCAGTGCTAGAGAGACAGGGAGTCAGCCCCAGCATTTT; CDR3: CSARETGSQPQHF
V: TRBV6-4; J: TRBJ1-1; D: .; size: few; DNA: TGTGCCAGCAGTGACTCGACGGGGAACACTGAAGCTTTCTTT; CDR3: CASSDSTGNTEAFF
V: TRBV4-2; J: TRBJ1-2; D: TRBD1; size: few; DNA: TGTGCCAGCAGCCAGGACAGGGGCGAGAGCTATGGCTACACCTTC; CDR3: CASSQDRGESYGYTF
V: TRBV7-9; J: TRBJ1-2; D: TRBD1; size: few; DNA: TGTGCCAGCAGCTTAGCAGCCAGGGGGCACGGCTACACCTTC; CDR3: CASSLAARGHGYTF
V: TRBV6-1; J: TRBJ2-4; D: .; size: few; DNA: TGTGCCAGCAGCAGGAACTCAAAAAACATTCAGTACTTC; CDR3: CASSRNSKNIQYF
V: TRBV20-1; J: TRBJ2-5; D: TRBD1; size: few; DNA: TGCAGTGCTAGTGGGACAGGGGGACAAGAGACCCAGTACTTC; CDR3: CSASGTGGQETQYF
V: TRBV9; J: TRBJ1-1; D: .; size: .; DNA: TGTGCCAGCAGCGTAGTGGGGGGGGGGGGTAGTGGCACTGAAGCTTTCTTT; CDR3: CASSVVGGGGSGTEAFF
V: TRBV5-1; J: TRBJ2-3; D: .; size: many; DNA: TGCGCCAGCAGACCGGACAGCACTAGCACAGATACGCAGTATTTT; CDR3: CASRPDSTSTDTQYF
V: TRBV29-1; J: TRBJ2-5; D: .; size: many; DNA: TGCAGCGTTGTGATTCTCCAAGAGACCCAGTACTTC; CDR3: CSVVILQETQYF
V: TRBV5-6; J: TRBJ1-2; D: .; size: few; DNA: TGTGCCAGCAGCCCCCCGGGCATGGGTAACTATGGCTACACCTTC; CDR3: CASSPPGMGNYGYTF
V: TRBV27; J: TRBJ1-4; D: .; size: many; DNA: TGTGCCAGCAGTCCCCGACAGACTGAAAAACTGTTTTTT; CDR3: CASSPRQTEKLFF
V: TRBV6-1; J: TRBJ1-2; D: .; size: many; DNA: TGTGCCACCCTAGGACAGCCGGACTCAGCAGGGGGCTACACCTTC; CDR3: CATLGQPDSAGGYTF
V: TRBV4-1; J: TRBJ1-1; D: TRBD1; size: few; DNA: TGCGCCAGCAGCCAAGCCCGACAGGGAGGAGGGCGCACTGAAGCTTTCTTT; CDR3: CASSQARQGGGRTEAFF
V: TRBV12-3/TRBV12-4; J: TRBJ1-1; D: .; size: many; DNA: TGTGCCAGCAGTTTTGGGGGGCTCGACACTGAAGCTTTCTTT; CDR3: CASSFGGLDTEAFF
V: TRBV27; J: TRBJ1-2; D: .; size: many; DNA: TGTGCCAGCAGTTTTGGCCGGACCTACGGGTATGGCTACACCTTC; CDR3: CASSFGRTYGYGYTF
V: TRBV6-1; J: TRBJ2-1; D: .; size: many; DNA: TGTGCCAGCAGTGCGGACCACTACAATGAGCAGTTCTTC; CDR3: CASSADHYNEQFF
V: TRBV30; J: TRBJ1-5; D: .; size: many; DNA: TGTGCCTGGAGTGTGGGCAGTGATCAGCCCCAGCATTTT; CDR3: CAWSVGSDQPQHF
V: TRBV24-1; J: TRBJ2-1; D: .; size: many; DNA: TGTGCCACCAGTGACTCGAAGAATCCCCAAATATACAATGAGCAGTTCTTC; CDR3: CATSDSKNPQIYNEQFF
V: TRBV30; J: TRBJ2-5; D: .; size: many; DNA: TGTGCCTGGAGTGTAACAGTAGAGACCCAGTACTTC; CDR3: CAWSVTVETQYF
V: TRBV27; J: TRBJ2-1; D: .; size: .; DNA: TGTGCCAGCAGGGGGGATTGGGACAATGAGCAGTTCTTC; CDR3: CASRGDWDNEQFF
V: TRBV24-1; J: TRBJ1-5; D: TRBD1; size: many; DNA: TGTGCCACCAGTGACCAGGGGGCGCTGGGGCAGCCCCAGCATTTT; CDR3: CATSDQGALGQPQHF